Each of the 20 T cell receptor beta chains below was sequenced from the same sample in a study of blood T cell repertoires in COVID-19. TCRdb's copy holds only in-frame clones and misses some; the assay was immunoSEQ multiplex PCR. The table records about 44,000 clones, roughly nine tenths of them present only once. Material: peripheral blood. All receptors come from a man between 65 and 79 years old with active COVID-19.

CDR3 sequence (DNA): TGCAGTGCTAGTCTTGACACGAACACTGAAGCTTTCTTT. This translates into CSASLDTNTEAFF. The chain is built from TRBV20-1 and TRBJ1-1; D not certain. The CDR3 covers 13 residues. Germline CDR1 DFQATT, CDR2 SNEGSKA (reference sequence). V was clipped by 3 bases and J by 1 base, with 9 bases between them.

The V gene is TRBV5-1, the J gene TRBJ1-4, with D hard to call. CDR1 is SGHRS, CDR2 YFSETQ, per germline. The CDR3 is 13 residues long. With 0 bases removed from V and 5 bases from J, the gap between germline ends came to 5 bases. The CDR3 region has the DNA TGCGCCAGCAGCTTGGAACAGAATGAAAAACTGTTTTTT. Amino acid sequence: CASSLEQNEKLFF.

This clone turned up a few times. The junction departs from the called germline gene at one end, perhaps through a read error. CDR3 nucleotide sequence: TGTGCCAGCAGAGAAGGCCCCACCGAGGGCTACGAGCAGTACTTC. It yields the protein CASREGPTEGYEQYF. The V call is TRBV6-1, the J call TRBJ2-7; a weak D match, TRBD2 (5 bases). CDR3 length: 15 residues. Germline V CDR1 and CDR2: MNHNS, SASEGT.

This clone was observed a handful of times. The chain links TRBV6-5 to TRBJ1-5, with 9 bases that match TRBD1. J was trimmed by 3 bases and V by 8 bases; bases with no gene match: 5. In germline, CDR1 is MNHEY, CDR2 SVGAGI. This CDR3 region has 14 residues. In DNA, the CDR3 is TGTGCCAGCGCCCGGACAGGGGTCAATCAGCCCCAGCATTTT. Translated, it gives CASARTGVNQPQHF.

This chain uses TRBV6-2 or TRBV6-3 with TRBJ2-2; TRBD2 matches at 14 bases. The V segment lost 5 bases and the J segment 6 bases; nucleotides outside the gene matches: 5. The CDR3 has 16 amino acids. Germline loops: CDR1 MNHEY, CDR2 SVGEGT. The CDR3 loop reads CASSRRLAGGPGELFF. The CDR3 region has the DNA TGTGCCAGCAGTCGTCGACTAGCGGGGGGGCCCGGGGAGCTGTTTTTT.

The chain combines TRBV7-8 with TRBJ1-1; no clear D gene. V gave up 5 bases and J gave up 3 bases, with 10 bases separating them. CDR3 length: 13 amino acids. CDR1 SGHVS and CDR2 FQNEAQ come from the germline V gene. The CDR3: CASSPVRDTEAFF. CDR3 DNA sequence: TGTGCCAGCAGCCCCGTCCGGGACACTGAAGCTTTCTTT.

The chain uses TRBV4-1 and TRBJ2-7; TRBD1 agrees at 8 bases. Germline-derived CDR1 and CDR2 are MGHRA and YSYEKL. The CDR3 spans 15 residues. V was pared by 4 bases and J by 0 bases, with 5 bases of the junction left unmatched. As DNA, the CDR3 is TGCGCCAGCAGCCCCGGGGACAGGAGCTCCTACGAGCAGTACTTC. Its translation is CASSPGDRSSYEQYF.

The chain recombines TRBV5-8 with TRBJ1-2, with D perhaps TRBD1 (6 bases). The CDR3 contains 15 residues. Germline assignment: CDR1 SGHTS and CDR2 YDEGEE. Trimming took 4 bases from V and 0 from J, leaving 13 bases between them. CDR3 amino acids: CASSGGQTANYGYTF. The CDR3 DNA sequence: TGTGCCAGCAGCGGAGGACAGACCGCTAACTATGGCTACACCTTC.

To note about this clone: Other DNA sequences in the same sample also yield this CDR3. The chain links TRBV14 to TRBJ1-6, with D perhaps matching TRBD1 (6 bases). In germline, CDR1 is SGHDN, CDR2 FVKESK. Trimming removed 1 base at V and 7 bases at J, with 14 bases between. This CDR3 spans 16 amino acids. The CDR3: CASSQGLTGRNSPLHF. The CDR3, as DNA: TGTGCCAGCAGCCAAGGGTTAACAGGGCGGAATTCACCCCTCCACTTT.

The chain uses TRBV3-1 (or the pseudogene TRBV3-2) and TRBJ2-1, with unresolved D. Germline V gives CDR1 LGHDT, CDR2 YNNKEL (reference sequence). The ends were cut back, 5 bases at V and 7 bases at J, with 15 bases in the middle. CDR3 length equals 14 residues. This CDR3 reads CASSFLNRRNEQFF. DNA for the CDR3: TGTGCCAGCAGCTTCTTAAATAGGCGGAATGAGCAGTTCTTC.

This clone has only one observation. The chain combines TRBV7-6 with TRBJ2-3; possibly TRBD1 for D (5 bases). V dropped 5 bases and J dropped 5 bases, with 26 bases sitting between them. The CDR3 has 18 residues. CDR1 SGHVS and CDR2 FNYEAQ come from the germline V gene. CDR3: CASSRQGLVAQGGDTQYF. The CDR3 DNA is TGTGCCAGCAGCCGCCAAGGTCTGGTGGCGCAGGGCGGAGATACGCAGTATTTT.

This clone was counted once. J is TRBJ2-7 and V is TRBV18; TRBD1 matches 8 bases. With V trimmed by 5 bases and J by 2 bases, 8 bases remained unmatched. Germline values: CDR1 KGHSH, CDR2 LQKENI. There are 15 residues in the CDR3. Here the CDR3 reads CASSADRETPYEQYF. CDR3 DNA: TGTGCCAGCTCAGCGGACAGGGAGACTCCCTACGAGCAGTACTTC.

This chain connects TRBV10-2 to TRBJ2-5; D is perhaps TRBD1 (6 bases). Trimming shortened V by 6 bases and J by 2 bases, and 10 bases separated the two germline ends. Per germline, CDR1 WSHSY and CDR2 SAAADI. CDR3 length: 13 amino acids. Here the CDR3 DNA reads TGCGCCAGCAGCCAGACAGGTCAAGAGACCCAGTACTTC. Residues: CASSQTGQETQYF.

Here the CDR3 reads CASTREGSEAFF. DNA for the CDR3: TGTGCCAGCACCCGCGAGGGTTCTGAAGCTTTCTTT. The rearrangement joins TRBV12-3 or TRBV12-4 to TRBJ1-1, with D hard to call. V was cut by 7 bases and J by 6 bases, with 12 bases left in between. The CDR3 consists of 12 residues.

The rearrangement joins TRBV20-1 to TRBJ2-2; weak D call: TRBD2 (5 bases). Trimming stripped 3 bases from V and 7 bases from J, with 18 bases between. This CDR3 is 15 amino acids long. Germline CDR1 and CDR2: DFQATT and SNEGSKA (reference sequence). The CDR3 DNA is TGCAGTGCTAGTCGGCAAACTAGAGCCAGCGGGGAGCTGTTTTTT. It specifies CSASRQTRASGELFF.

This chain links TRBV6-1 with TRBJ1-5; D not certain. V lost 2 bases to trimming and J lost 6 bases, with 14 bases between them. The CDR3 runs 15 residues. Germline loops: CDR1 MNHNS, CDR2 SASEGT. The CDR3 reads CASSEQWEGGQPQHF. Here the CDR3 DNA reads TGTGCCAGCAGTGAACAGTGGGAGGGTGGTCAGCCCCAGCATTTT.

The gene calls are TRBV3-1 (or the pseudogene TRBV3-2) and TRBJ1-5; TRBD1 matches 10 bases. Germline trimming cut 2 bases from V and 6 bases from J; bases unmatched to any gene: 4. CDR1 is LGHDT, CDR2 YNNKEL, per germline (reference sequence). The CDR3 runs 15 residues. The CDR3 coding sequence is TGTGCCAGCAGCCAACGGGGACAGGGGATTCAGCCCCAGCATTTT. It is translated as CASSQRGQGIQPQHF.

This clone has just a few counts. The chain recombines TRBV9 with TRBJ2-7; 12 positions agree with TRBD1. The trim removed 4 bases at V and 4 bases at J, leaving 6 bases unmatched. This CDR3 is built from 15 residues. In germline, CDR1 is SGDLS, CDR2 YYNGEE. CDR3 DNA: TGTGCCAGCAGCCCTGGGACAGGGGGCGGTTACGAGCAGTACTTC. Translated, it gives CASSPGTGGGYEQYF.

The genes are TRBV3-1 (or the pseudogene TRBV3-2) and TRBJ1-1, with 8 bases fitting TRBD1. The CDR3 is 15 amino acids. V lost 4 bases to trimming and J lost 0 bases; unmatched junction nucleotides: 4. Germline V gene data show CDR1 as LGHDT and CDR2 as YNNKEL (reference sequence). CDR3 residues: CASSLGDRMNTEAFF. CDR3 DNA sequence: TGTGCCAGCAGCCTTGGGGACAGGATGAACACTGAAGCTTTCTTT.

This clone was observed a few times. This chain joins TRBV7-9 and TRBJ1-1; weak D call: TRBD1 (6 bases). V was cut by 3 bases and J by 5 bases, with 10 bases left in between. The CDR3 spans 13 residues. Germline V lookup: CDR1 SEHNR, CDR2 FQNEAQ (reference sequence). The DNA of the CDR3 is TGTGCCAGCAGCTTCCAGGGGAGAACTGAAGCTTTCTTT. It specifies CASSFQGRTEAFF.